This TCR beta chain is from a study of cytomegalovirus exposure and HLA in healthy donors. Broader study findings: Rates of TCR association differed by HLA locus in a later analysis, with DRB1 highest and HLA-C lowest.

The V and J ends lost 8 bases and 3 bases respectively, with 7 bases between them. The CDR3 has 11 residues. The germline CDR1 and CDR2 sequences are ENHRY and SYGVKD. At sampling all donors were nominally healthy, likely with unrecorded immune exposures. PCR involved 60 Vbeta and 13 Jbeta primers. TCRdb's copy holds only in-frame clones and misses some; the assay was immunoSEQ multiplex PCR. The sample shows 150,000 to 200,000 clones, around three quarters of them seen only once. Comments on this clone: Its antigen is not known.

This chain uses TRBV10-3 with TRBJ1-1; no reliable D call. This clonotype was obtained from a man aged 35-49 years in good health and CMV-seronegative. The specimen sequenced was PBMCs. CDR3 coding DNA: TGTGCCATCGGTCAGGACACTGAAGCTTTCTTT. This codes for CAIGQDTEAFF.